This T cell receptor (beta chain) was observed in a study of OX40 agonist ivuxolimab in advanced cancers. The wider study: Patients got intravenous ivuxolimab at 0.01 to 10 mg/kg every 2 weeks. Prior therapy, whether anti-PD-1, anti-PD-L1 or anti-CTLA-4, was allowed, and 30% to 40% had some.

The length of the CDR3 is 13 residues. J lost 4 bases, V lost 7 bases, and 3 bases had no gene match. The germline V gene encodes CDR1 SGDLS and CDR2 YYNGEE. The assay was immunoSEQ multiplex PCR, and TCRdb's table has in-frame clones only and misses some. The table records about 38,000 clones, 80% to 90% of them present only once. This TCR came from an adult with an advanced solid tumor such as melanoma, head and neck, liver or kidney cancer. The sequencing here drew on CD4+ or CD8+ T cells sorted from blood, taken in a trial of the OX40 agonist ivuxolimab. The chain recombines TRBV9 with TRBJ1-3, with 9 bases fitting TRBD1. The DNA for the CDR3 is TGTGCCAGCGGGGGACAGGGAGGAAACACCATATATTTT. It specifies CASGGQGGNTIYF. The complete variable domain, with remaining parts taken from reference TRBV9 and TRBJ1-3, reads DSGVTQTPKHLITATGQRVTLRCSPRSGDLSVYWYQQSLDQGLQFLIQYYNGEERAKGNILERFSAQQFPDLHSELNLSSLELGDSALYFCASGGQGGNTIYFGEGSWLTVV.